This T cell receptor (beta chain) was retrieved from a study of cytomegalovirus exposure and HLA in healthy donors. Notes on this clone: Its specificity is not known.

Findings and limits, study-wide: The authors listed 150 or so TCR beta chains as cytomegalovirus-associated. The number of N-insertions in an Asian-associated ancestry cluster was reportedly below the 666-donor mean in a later analysis.

Healthy bone marrow donors made up the donor group. This CDR3 comprises 11 residues. Trimming left V 4 bases short and J 8 bases short, with 5 bases between. Germline CDR1 MDHEN, CDR2 SYDVKM. Primers included in the PCR were 60 Vbeta and 13 Jbeta primers. This table comes from immunoSEQ multiplex PCR, and its TCRdb copy is limited to in-frame clones, with some not included. The table lists more than 80,000 clones, about four fifths of them singletons. Sequencing used PBMCs. This sequence was found in a woman in her seventies in good health and CMV-seropositive. This sequence joins TRBV28 and TRBJ1-4; unclear D gene. CDR3 bases: TGTGCCAGCAGTTGGGAGGAAAAACTGTTTTTT. Its translation: CASSWEEKLFF. The full variable domain, rest sourced from reference TRBV28 and TRBJ1-4, is DVKVTQSSRYLVKRTGEKVFLECVQDMDHENMFWYRQDPGLGLRLIYFSYDVKMKEKGDIPEGYSVSREKKERFSLILESASTNQTSMYLCASSWEEKLFFGSGTQLSVL.